A selection of T cell receptor beta chains follows, all from one sample in a study of cytomegalovirus exposure and HLA in healthy donors. Measured with immunoSEQ multiplex PCR; TCRdb has only the in-frame clones, and not every one. The sample records 100,000 to 150,000 clones, under 90% being singletons. The sequenced sample consisted of PBMCs. The receptors shown here come from a middle-aged woman in good health and CMV-seronegative. Both conserved end residues are part of each CDR3. D genes are given only for firm matches. Only some rows state a clone size, as once, few, many or a class for expanded clones.

- TRBJ2-5 TRBV5-6 - CASSNNPLNQETQYF TGTGCCAGCAGCAACAACCCGCTGAACCAAGAGACCCAGTACTTC
- TRBJ1-4 TRBV6-5 - CASSYQVREKLFF TGTGCCAGCAGTTACCAGGTTCGAGAAAAACTGTTTTTT
- TRBJ2-7 TRBV7-2 - CASSLYLQDAYEQYF TGTGCCAGCAGCTTATACTTACAGGATGCCTACGAGCAGTACTTC
- TRBJ2-7 TRBV15 - CATSSSRAGEQYF TGTGCCACCAGCAGCTCCAGGGCGGGAGAGCAGTACTTC
- TRBJ1-2 TRBV5-6 - CASTRGYGYTF TGTGCCAGCACCCGGGGCTATGGCTACACCTTC
- TRBJ1-3 TRBV29-1 - CSVQGSHFSGNTIYF TGCAGCGTTCAGGGGTCCCATTTCTCTGGAAACACCATATATTTT
- TRBJ1-2 TRBV28 - CASIWGGGYTF TGTGCCAGCATCTGGGGAGGTGGCTACACCTTC
TRBD1 TRBJ1-2 TRBV2 - CASSGSRGSCGYTF TGTGCCAGCAGTGGATCCAGGGGGTCGTGCGGCTACACCTTC
- TRBJ2-3 TRBV19 - CASRGGGAEVTDTQYF TGTGCCAGTCGAGGGGGGGGAGCGGAGGTCACAGATACGCAGTATTTT
- TRBJ1-1 TRBV27 - CASSRTAMNTEAFF TGTGCCAGCAGTCGGACAGCCATGAACACTGAAGCTTTCTTT
TRBD2 TRBJ2-3 TRBV4-2 - CASSQEVGLASSTDTQYF TGTGCCAGCAGCCAAGAAGTAGGACTAGCGAGTAGCACAGATACGCAGTATTTT
TRBD2 TRBJ2-3 TRBV5-4 - CATQETSGKDTQYF TGTGCCACCCAGGAGACTAGCGGGAAAGATACGCAGTATTTT
- TRBJ1-1 TRBV28 - CASSFTGQLRTEAFF TGTGCCAGCAGTTTCACCGGACAGTTGAGAACTGAAGCTTTCTTT
TRBD1 TRBJ2-2 TRBV7-6 once CASSEQGVGSTGELFF TGTGCCAGCAGCGAACAGGGGGTGGGGTCCACCGGGGAGCTGTTTTTT
TRBD2 TRBJ2-5 TRBV4-2 - CASSQEASGGAETQYF TGTGCCAGCAGCCAAGAGGCTAGCGGGGGGGCTGAGACCCAGTACTTC
TRBD2 TRBJ2-7 TRBV27 - CATRSGSGPGTYEQYF TGTGCCACCCGTAGCGGGAGTGGCCCTGGGACCTACGAGCAGTACTTC
TRBD1 TRBJ1-5 TRBV2 few CASTRGTGGNQPQHF TGTGCCAGCACCAGGGGGACAGGGGGCAATCAGCCCCAGCATTTT
- TRBJ2-7 TRBV7-2 once CASSDIIYEQYF TGTGCCAGCAGCGACATAATCTACGAGCAGTACTTC
TRBD2 TRBJ2-1 TRBV5-1 - CASSSTSGRLNEQFF TGCGCCAGCAGCTCGACTAGCGGGAGGTTGAATGAGCAGTTCTTC
- TRBJ1-2 TRBV19 few CASMRERSYGYTF TGTGCCAGTATGAGGGAAAGGAGCTATGGCTACACCTTC
TRBD1 TRBJ1-1 TRBV6-5 - CASTHRGTEAFF TGTGCCAGCACCCACAGGGGTACTGAAGCTTTCTTT
- TRBJ1-1 TRBV5-1 - CASSYQTGNTEAFF TGCGCCAGCAGCTACCAGACAGGGAACACTGAAGCTTTCTTT
- TRBJ2-7 TRBV27 - CASSALRGKYEQYF TGTGCCAGCAGTGCGCTCCGGGGTAAATACGAGCAGTACTTC
- TRBJ1-6 TRBV7-9 - CASSFRRSYNSPLHF TGTGCCAGCAGCTTCAGGAGGTCCTATAATTCACCCCTCCACTTT
- TRBJ1-6 TRBV19 - CASTPGENNSPLHF TGTGCCAGTACCCCGGGTGAGAATAATTCACCCCTCCACTTT
- TRBJ2-7 TRBV5-1 few CASSLALTVSSYEQYF TGCGCCAGCAGCTTGGCCTTGACTGTGAGCTCCTACGAGCAGTACTTC
- TRBJ2-3 TRBV13 - CASSSSTGTADTQYF TGTGCCAGCAGCTCCTCCACAGGGACGGCAGATACGCAGTATTTT
- TRBJ1-2 TRBV7-2 - CASSQRDSYGYTF TGTGCCAGCAGCCAGAGGGATTCCTATGGCTACACCTTC